A selection of T cell receptor beta chains follows, all from one sample in a study of identical twins. A single record per CDR3 protein comes from TCRdb applying MiXCR to the 5' RACE reads. The table has about 530,000 distinct CDR3 sequences, about a fifth seen once. These records were also assigned to another study, of yellow fever vaccine responses in identical twins.

Input material: CD4+ T cells sorted from blood. Receptors were obtained from a woman between 18 and 30 years old in good health. Each CDR3 is given with its conserved first and last residue. The D gene is left open where the match is weak. Not all rows give a size; the values are once, few, many and, for expanded clones, a class.

J gene | clone size | V gene | D gene | CDR3 protein | CDR3 DNA
TRBJ2-3 | few | TRBV10-3 | - | CAISEDRFATDTQYF | TGTGCCATCAGTGAGGACAGGTTTGCCACAGATACGCAGTATTTT
TRBJ2-3 | few | TRBV7-9 | TRBD1 | CASSLRGTVHTDTQYF | TGTGCCAGCAGCTTAAGGGGGACAGTCCACACAGATACGCAGTATTTT
TRBJ2-2 | - | TRBV11-2 | - | CASSLGHQGLTTGELFF | TGTGCCAGCAGCTTAGGGCATCAGGGACTTACCACCGGGGAGCTGTTTTTT
TRBJ2-1 | many | TRBV29-1 | TRBD2 | CSVEGHSGVDNEQFF | TGCAGCGTTGAGGGGCACAGCGGGGTTGACAATGAGCAGTTCTTC
TRBJ2-1 | few | TRBV7-9 | TRBD2 | CASSLDIGTSGYNEQFF | TGTGCCAGCAGCTTAGATATCGGGACTAGCGGATACAATGAGCAGTTCTTC
TRBJ1-1 | - | TRBV3-1 | - | CASSQDQLRSTEAFF | TGTGCCAGCAGCCAAGATCAATTAAGGTCCACTGAAGCTTTCTTT
TRBJ2-2 | - | TRBV2 | - | CASSEDLNTGELFF | TGTGCCAGCAGTGAAGACTTGAACACCGGGGAGCTGTTTTTT
TRBJ2-3 | - | TRBV12-3/TRBV12-4 | - | CASSDLTTQYF | TGTGCCAGCAGCGACCTTACAACGCAGTATTTT
TRBJ2-3 | - | TRBV12-3/TRBV12-4 | TRBD2 | CASRLSGGLTDTQYF | TGTGCCAGCAGATTGAGCGGGGGACTCACAGATACGCAGTATTTT
TRBJ2-7 | - | TRBV2 | - | CASRFGGSDEQYF | TGTGCCAGCAGATTCGGAGGGAGCGACGAGCAGTACTTC
TRBJ2-1 | - | TRBV5-1 | TRBD2 | CASTTSGSIYEQFF | TGCGCCAGCACGACTAGCGGGAGTATCTATGAGCAGTTCTTC
TRBJ2-3 | few | TRBV25-1 | - | CASSAGDIVDTQYF | TGTGCCAGCAGTGCAGGGGATATAGTGGATACGCAGTATTTT
TRBJ2-1 | - | TRBV5-1 | TRBD2 | CASSSSGRANNEQFF | TGCGCCAGCAGCTCTAGCGGGAGAGCCAACAATGAGCAGTTCTTC
TRBJ2-5 | few | TRBV10-3 | - | CAISESGGLEETQYF | TGTGCCATCAGTGAGTCTGGCGGATTGGAAGAGACCCAGTACTTC
TRBJ2-1 | - | TRBV12-3/TRBV12-4 | - | CASSFARDYNEQFF | TGTGCCAGCAGTTTCGCACGTGATTACAATGAGCAGTTCTTC
TRBJ2-3 | - | TRBV7-6 | - | CASSWAGRHDTQYF | TGTGCCAGCAGCTGGGCGGGGCGGCATGATACGCAGTATTTT
TRBJ1-3 | few | TRBV9 | TRBD1 | CASSDRTGAPGLSGNTIYF | TGTGCCAGCAGCGACCGGACAGGCGCCCCAGGCCTCTCTGGAAACACCATATATTTT
TRBJ1-4 | - | TRBV29-1 | - | CSATRGTNEKLFF | TGCAGCGCGACCAGGGGCACTAATGAAAAACTGTTTTTT
TRBJ2-1 | once | TRBV14 | TRBD2 | CASSLRGGVGVYNEQFF | TGTGCCAGCAGCCTCCGGGGGGGGGTCGGAGTCTACAATGAGCAGTTCTTC
TRBJ2-7 | few | TRBV28 | - | CASSLVRGNYEQYF | TGTGCCAGCAGTTTAGTGAGGGGCAACTACGAGCAGTACTTC
TRBJ2-1 | few | TRBV24-1 | - | CAARDNYNEQFF | TGTGCCGCCCGGGACAATTACAATGAGCAGTTCTTC
TRBJ2-3 | - | TRBV5-1 | - | CASSWGYSRTGTDTQYF | TGCGCCAGCAGCTGGGGGTACTCGCGGACGGGCACAGATACGCAGTATTTT
TRBJ1-1 | - | TRBV5-6 | - | CASSLLVTEAFF | TGTGCCAGCAGCTTGCTTGTCACTGAAGCTTTCTTT
TRBJ2-2 | - | TRBV7-3 | - | CASSSGFGQAGGSTGELFF | TGTGCCAGCAGCTCAGGGTTTGGACAGGCGGGGGGAAGCACCGGGGAGCTGTTTTTT
TRBJ2-2 | few | TRBV7-3 | - | CASSFEAGRNTGELFF | TGTGCCAGCAGCTTTGAGGCCGGAAGGAACACCGGGGAGCTGTTTTTT
TRBJ1-2 | - | TRBV29-1 | TRBD1 | CSVPGQGNYGYTF | TGCAGCGTGCCCGGACAGGGGAACTATGGCTACACCTTC
TRBJ2-7 | - | TRBV12-3/TRBV12-4 | TRBD2 | CASRGGVFSHEQYF | TGTGCCAGCAGGGGGGGGGTTTTCAGCCACGAGCAGTACTTC
TRBJ2-1 | once | TRBV7-2 | TRBD2 | CASSLVSGGYNEQFF | TGTGCCAGCAGCTTAGTTAGCGGGGGGTACAATGAGCAGTTCTTC
TRBJ2-1 | few | TRBV29-1 | TRBD2 | CSVGSSGSSYNEQFF | TGCAGCGTTGGGTCTAGCGGGAGTTCCTACAATGAGCAGTTCTTC
TRBJ1-1 | few | TRBV12-3/TRBV12-4 | - | CASSYVAEAFF | TGTGCCAGCAGTTACGTAGCTGAAGCTTTCTTT
TRBJ1-1 | few | TRBV6-4 | - | CASRIEQHAEAFF | TGTGCCAGCAGGATAGAGCAGCATGCTGAAGCTTTCTTT
TRBJ2-5 | once | TRBV4-1 | - | CASSQEGAGAETQYF | TGCGCCAGCAGCCAAGAAGGGGCAGGGGCTGAGACCCAGTACTTC
TRBJ2-3 | few | TRBV9 | TRBD2 | CASSFSGSVTDTQYF | TGTGCCAGCAGCTTTAGCGGGAGTGTCACAGATACGCAGTATTTT
TRBJ2-7 | - | TRBV28 | - | CASSLWVSSYEQYF | TGTGCCAGCAGTTTATGGGTGAGCTCCTACGAGCAGTACTTC
TRBJ2-2 | - | TRBV7-3 | - | CASSLRGPSTGELFF | TGTGCCAGCAGCTTGCGGGGGCCCTCCACCGGGGAGCTGTTTTTT
TRBJ2-5 | - | TRBV24-1 | - | CATSTVGTRRGVTQYF | TGTGCCACCAGTACCGTAGGGACCCGACGGGGTGTGACCCAGTACTTC
TRBJ2-6 | - | TRBV4-2 | TRBD1 | CASTRPWDRVYSGANVLTF | TGTGCCAGCACCCGACCTTGGGACAGGGTTTACTCTGGGGCCAACGTCCTGACTTTC
TRBJ2-1 | few | TRBV7-3 | - | CASSAQSGGKSSYNEQFF | TGTGCCAGCAGCGCGCAAAGTGGAGGAAAGAGCTCCTACAATGAGCAGTTCTTC
TRBJ1-1 | - | TRBV7-9 | - | CASSSLGDIGAFF | TGTGCCAGCAGCTCCCTTGGGGACATTGGAGCTTTCTTT
TRBJ2-2 | - | TRBV29-1 | - | CSDRTVVTGELFF | TGCAGCGACAGAACAGTAGTCACCGGGGAGCTGTTTTTT
TRBJ1-2 | - | TRBV12-3/TRBV12-4 | - | CASSFRLGDYGYTF | TGTGCCAGCAGTTTTCGGCTCGGGGACTATGGCTACACCTTC
TRBJ2-3 | few | TRBV5-6 | - | CASSLASRGSGTDTQYF | TGTGCCAGCAGCTTGGCTTCAAGGGGATCGGGCACAGATACGCAGTATTTT
TRBJ1-4 | - | TRBV20-1 | TRBD1 | CSARAGTGTQKLFF | TGCAGTGCCCGGGCCGGGACAGGCACTCAAAAACTGTTTTTT
TRBJ2-7 | - | TRBV20-1 | TRBD2 | CSASTSGSSYEQYF | TGCAGTGCTAGTACTAGCGGGAGCTCCTACGAGCAGTACTTC
TRBJ1-1 | - | TRBV5-1 | - | CASSRALNTEAFF | TGCGCCAGCAGCCGGGCCCTGAACACTGAAGCTTTCTTT
TRBJ1-1 | few | TRBV5-6 | - | CASSRSGLLNTEAFF | TGTGCCAGCAGCCGGTCCGGACTTCTGAACACTGAAGCTTTCTTT
TRBJ2-7 | few | TRBV5-1 | - | CASSLGAGFIYEQYF | TGCGCCAGCAGCTTGGGGGCAGGGTTTATCTACGAGCAGTACTTC
TRBJ2-5 | few | TRBV12-3/TRBV12-4 | TRBD2 | CASSSFSGKETQYF | TGTGCCAGCAGTTCCTTTAGCGGGAAAGAGACCCAGTACTTC
TRBJ2-3 | - | TRBV20-1 | - | CSARDRADTQYF | TGCAGTGCTAGAGACCGCGCAGATACGCAGTATTTT
TRBJ2-1 | - | TRBV19 | - | CASSSGLSYNEQFF | TGTGCCAGTAGTAGCGGACTCTCCTACAATGAGCAGTTCTTC
TRBJ2-1 | - | TRBV3-1 | - | CASSQNRVRGEQFF | TGTGCCAGCAGCCAAAACAGGGTTCGGGGTGAGCAGTTCTTC